The 15 T cell receptor beta chains in this list originate from one sample, sequenced in a study of Graves' ophthalmopathy and Graves' hyperthyroidism. As the template, RNA transcripts were used to amplify TCR beta CDR3 regions. Second-round multiplex PCR followed a first-round RT-PCR using HTBI primers. TCRdb analysed the multiplex PCR reads with MiXCR anew, one entry per CDR3 protein. Found here are approximately 700,000 distinct CDR3 sequences, approximately 40% of them singletons; the top ten hold 44%. The sequenced material came from peripheral blood. Receptor source: an adult man with Graves' ophthalmopathy.

This clonotype was recorded at least ten times. The chain couples TRBV10-3 to TRBJ1-2, with D possibly being TRBD1 (6 bases). CDR3 size: 13 residues. CDR1 ENHRY and CDR2 SYGVKD come from the germline V gene. V dropped 7 bases and J dropped 7 bases, with 16 bases sitting between them. In DNA, the CDR3 is TGTGCCATCACAGGTGGGGGCGGCGGTGGCTACACCTTC. Translation: CAITGGGGGGYTF.

Note on this clonotype: Being one base from a much bigger clone, this may be a read error. The V and J genes are TRBV10-3 and TRBJ2-2; unclear D gene. Trimming removed 10 bases from V and 2 bases from J, with 5 bases in between. The CDR3 spans 11 residues. Germline V gives CDR1 ENHRY, CDR2 SYGVKD. This CDR3 is CATHNTGELFF. For the CDR3, the DNA is TGTGCCACCCATAACACCGGGGAGCTGTTTTTT.

CDR3 coding DNA: TGCAGCGCAGACAAAGGGTCGGAGGGAACTGAAGCTTTCTTT. It codes for CSADKGSEGTEAFF. The V and J genes are TRBV29-1 and TRBJ1-1; no reliable D call. Germline V gene lookup returns CDR1 SQVTM and CDR2 ANQGSEA. V dropped 7 bases and J dropped 5 bases, with 20 bases sitting between them. The CDR3 is made up of 14 amino acids. Full variable domain (rest looked up from reference TRBV29-1 and TRBJ1-1): SAVISQKPSRDICQRGTSLTIQCQVDSQVTMMFWYRQQPGQSLTLIATANQGSEATYESGFVIDKFPISRPNLTFSTLTVSNMSPEDSSIYLCSADKGSEGTEAFFGQGTRLTVV.

The V and J genes are TRBV29-1 and TRBJ2-3, with a possible D match to TRBD1 (6 bases). This CDR3 has 14 residues. Germline CDR1 is SQVTM and CDR2 is ANQGSEA. Trimming cost V 0 bases and J 0 bases, with 7 bases left between them. The CDR3 is CSVEDRGSTDTQYF. The CDR3 DNA follows: TGCAGCGTTGAAGACAGGGGAAGCACAGATACGCAGTATTTT.

The chain links TRBV7-2 to TRBJ2-3; D is unresolved. V was trimmed by 4 bases and J by 4 bases, leaving 6 bases between them. Germline assignment: CDR1 SGHTA and CDR2 FQGNSA. CDR3 length equals 12 residues. This CDR3 reads CASSSSADTQYF. The CDR3 DNA reads TGTGCCAGCAGCTCGTCCGCAGATACGCAGTATTTT.

J is TRBJ1-4 and V is TRBV7-9; D might be TRBD1 (5 bases). The CDR3 length is 15 residues. The V gene lost 2 bases and the J gene lost 4 bases, with 11 bases spanning the gap. Germline CDR1 SEHNR, CDR2 FQNEAQ (reference sequence). CDR3 region: CASSLYGALNEKLFF. DNA for the CDR3: TGTGCCAGCAGCTTATATGGGGCACTTAATGAAAAACTGTTTTTT. Complete variable domain (other parts from reference TRBV7-9 and TRBJ1-4): DTGVSQNPRHKITKRGQNVTFRCDPISEHNRLYWYRQTLGQGPEFLTYFQNEAQLEKSRLLSDRFSAERPKGSFSTLEIQRTEQGDSAMYLCASSLYGALNEKLFFGSGTQLSVL.

This clonotype was counted many times. The chain carries TRBV15 and TRBJ1-1, with D hard to call. The CDR3 sequence is 13 residues long. V was pared by 1 base and J by 0 bases, with 3 bases between. Germline loops: CDR1 LNHNV, CDR2 YYDKDF (reference sequence). The CDR3 nucleotides are TGTGCCACCAGCAGAGTGCTGAACACTGAAGCTTTCTTT. Residues: CATSRVLNTEAFF. Full variable domain (remainder filled in from reference TRBV15 and TRBJ1-1): DAMVIQNPRYQVTQFGKPVTLSCSQTLNHNVMYWYQQKSSQAPKLLFHYYDKDFNNEADTPDNFQSRRPNTSFCFLDIRSPGLGDTAMYLCATSRVLNTEAFFGQGTRLTVV.

Comments on this clonotype: Because it lacks the conserved phenylalanine or tryptophan at the end, this CDR3 is likely a read error. V and J are TRBV5-1 and TRBJ2-5, with no clear D. This CDR3 is 14 amino acids long. V was clipped by 0 bases and J by 5 bases, with 11 bases between them. Germline CDR1 is SGHRS and CDR2 is YFSETQ. The chain's CDR3 is CASSLGASVETQYL. The CDR3 DNA follows: TGCGCCAGCAGCTTGGGGGCGAGTGTGGAGACCCAGTACCTC.

The rearrangement uses TRBV7-2 and TRBJ1-5; 7 bases map to TRBD1. The CDR3 covers 13 residues. Unmatched junction bases numbered 5, after V lost 6 bases and J lost 6 bases. The V gene's germline CDR1 is SGHTA and CDR2 FQGNSA. The CDR3 here is CASSNRGGQPQHF. In DNA form, the CDR3 reads TGTGCCAGCAGTAACAGGGGTGGTCAGCCCCAGCATTTT.

In this sample, this clonotype turned up many times. This chain uses TRBV5-6 with TRBJ1-2, with D tentatively TRBD1 (6 bases). The V end was cut by 5 bases, the J end by 3 bases, with 8 bases between. Germline V gives CDR1 SGHDT, CDR2 YYEEEE. The CDR3 totals 12 residues. The CDR3 DNA reads TGTGCCAGCAGTGGACAGCACTATGGCTACACCTTC. Its translation: CASSGQHYGYTF.

The V gene is TRBV25-1, the J gene TRBJ1-4; tentative D call: TRBD1 (6 bases). The V gene lost 4 bases and the J gene lost 7 bases, with 10 bases spanning the gap. The length of the CDR3 is 13 residues. The germline V gene encodes CDR1 MGHDK and CDR2 SYGVNS. The DNA of the CDR3 is TGTGCCAGCAGTGGGGGGGCCAGTGAAAAACTGTTTTTT. It is translated as CASSGGASEKLFF.

The J gene is TRBJ1-2, the V gene TRBV10-3; D is unresolved. CDR3 length equals 15 residues. Germline V gives CDR1 ENHRY, CDR2 SYGVKD. Deletions cut 0 bases from V and 12 bases from J, with 20 bases between. CDR3 coding DNA: TGTGCCATCAGTGAGTCGAGAGGGCTCGTCGCTGGAAACACCTTC. Translating gives CAISESRGLVAGNTF.

The J gene is TRBJ1-2, the V gene TRBV25-1; the D is unclear. CDR1 is MGHDK and CDR2 is SYGVNS in the germline V gene. The CDR3 runs to 14 residues. V was trimmed by 5 bases and J by 5 bases, leaving 15 bases between them. This CDR3 is CASSLPPGIYGYTF. The CDR3 DNA sequence: TGTGCCAGCAGTTTACCACCGGGGATTTATGGCTACACCTTC.

The sample holds a few counts of this clonotype. The chain joins TRBV6-6 to TRBJ2-7, with D tentatively TRBD1 (5 bases). Germline-derived CDR1 and CDR2 are MNHNY and SVGAGI (reference sequence). The CDR3 runs to 13 residues. Trimming left V 2 bases short and J 4 bases short, with 9 bases between. The CDR3 bases are TGTGCCAGCAGTTACAAGGCAGGGTACGAGCAGTACTTC. This sequence encodes CASSYKAGYEQYF.

The V call is TRBV10-3, the J call TRBJ2-5; TRBD2 aligns across 8 bases. V shed 7 bases and J 7 bases; nucleotides not matched to a gene: 17. Germline-derived CDR1 and CDR2 are ENHRY and SYGVKD. The CDR3 is 16 amino acids. The CDR3 DNA sequence: TGTGCCATCACCCCAGCCGGGACTAGTGACGACGGGACCCAGTACTTC. As protein: CAITPAGTSDDGTQYF.